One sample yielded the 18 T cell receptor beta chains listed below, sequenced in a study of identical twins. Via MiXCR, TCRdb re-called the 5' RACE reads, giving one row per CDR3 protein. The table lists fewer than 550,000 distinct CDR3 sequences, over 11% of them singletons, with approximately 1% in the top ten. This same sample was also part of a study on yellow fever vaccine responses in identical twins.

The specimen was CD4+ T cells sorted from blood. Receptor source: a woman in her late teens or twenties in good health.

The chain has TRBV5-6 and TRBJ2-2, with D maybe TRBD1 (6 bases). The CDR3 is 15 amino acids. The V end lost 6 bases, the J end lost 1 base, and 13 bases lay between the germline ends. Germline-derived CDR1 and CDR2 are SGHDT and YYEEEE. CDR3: CASTPDRRNTGELFF. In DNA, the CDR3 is TGTGCCAGCACCCCTGACAGGAGGAACACCGGGGAGCTGTTTTTT.

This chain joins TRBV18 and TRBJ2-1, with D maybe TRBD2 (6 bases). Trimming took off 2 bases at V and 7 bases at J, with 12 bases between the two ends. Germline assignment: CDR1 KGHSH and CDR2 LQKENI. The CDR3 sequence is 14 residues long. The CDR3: CASSPLEGHNEQFF. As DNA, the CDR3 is TGTGCCAGCTCACCATTGGAGGGGCATAATGAGCAGTTCTTC. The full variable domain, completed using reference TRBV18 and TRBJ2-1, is NAGVMQNPRHLVRRRGQEARLRCSPMKGHSHVYWYRQLPEEGLKFMVYLQKENIIDESGMPKERFSAEFPKEGPSILRIQQVVRGDSAAYFCASSPLEGHNEQFFGPGTRLTVL.

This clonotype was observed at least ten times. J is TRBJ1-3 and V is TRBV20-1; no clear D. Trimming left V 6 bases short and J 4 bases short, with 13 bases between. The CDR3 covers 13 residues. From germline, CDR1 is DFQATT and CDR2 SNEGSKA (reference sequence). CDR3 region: CSAQSGEGNTIYF. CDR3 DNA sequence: TGCAGTGCCCAGAGCGGGGAAGGAAACACCATATATTTT.

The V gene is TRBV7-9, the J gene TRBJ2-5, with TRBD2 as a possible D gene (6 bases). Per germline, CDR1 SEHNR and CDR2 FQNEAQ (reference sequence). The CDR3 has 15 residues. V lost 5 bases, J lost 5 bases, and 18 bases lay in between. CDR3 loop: CASSPDGTFLETQYF. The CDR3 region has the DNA TGTGCCAGCAGCCCGGACGGGACTTTTCTTGAGACCCAGTACTTC.

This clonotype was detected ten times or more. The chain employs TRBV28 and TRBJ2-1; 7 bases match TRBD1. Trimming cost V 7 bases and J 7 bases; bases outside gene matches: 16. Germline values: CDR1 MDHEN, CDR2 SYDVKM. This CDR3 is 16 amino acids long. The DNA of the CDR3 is TGTGCCAGCACTGGTAACCGGGACAGAGAAAGAAATGAGCAGTTCTTC. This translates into CASTGNRDRERNEQFF. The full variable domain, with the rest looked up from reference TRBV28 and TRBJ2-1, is DVKVTQSSRYLVKRTGEKVFLECVQDMDHENMFWYRQDPGLGLRLIYFSYDVKMKEKGDIPEGYSVSREKKERFSLILESASTNQTSMYLCASTGNRDRERNEQFFGPGTRLTVL.

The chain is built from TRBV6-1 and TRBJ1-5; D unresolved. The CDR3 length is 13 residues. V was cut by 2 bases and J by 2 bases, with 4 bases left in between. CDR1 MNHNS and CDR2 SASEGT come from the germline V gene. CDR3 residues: CASSENGNQPQHF. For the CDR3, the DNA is TGTGCCAGCAGTGAAAATGGCAATCAGCCCCAGCATTTT.

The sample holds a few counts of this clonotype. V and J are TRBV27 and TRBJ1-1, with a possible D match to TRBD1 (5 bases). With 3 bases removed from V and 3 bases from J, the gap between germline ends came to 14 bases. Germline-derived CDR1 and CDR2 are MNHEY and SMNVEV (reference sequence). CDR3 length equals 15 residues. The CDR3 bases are TGTGCCAGCAGTTTGCTTGGGACTGCGGACACTGAAGCTTTCTTT. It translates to CASSLLGTADTEAFF.

DNA for the CDR3: TGTGCCAGCAGCGTAGAAAGTCGGGTCCTGAGTTACAATGAGCAGTTCTTC. As protein: CASSVESRVLSYNEQFF. This chain uses TRBV9 with TRBJ2-1, with D hard to call. CDR3 length equals 17 residues. V lost 0 bases to trimming and J lost 4 bases, with 17 bases between them. Germline V CDR1 and CDR2: SGDLS, YYNGEE.

The DNA of the CDR3 is TGTGCCAGCAGCCAACTGTTGGGGGTTGAGCAGTTCTTC. Its protein is CASSQLLGVEQFF. The rearrangement links TRBV3-1 to TRBJ2-1; D possibly uses TRBD1 or TRBD2 (5 bases each). This CDR3 spans 13 amino acids. Trimming stripped 2 bases from V and 9 bases from J, with 11 bases between. Germline V gives CDR1 LGHDT, CDR2 YNNKEL (reference sequence).

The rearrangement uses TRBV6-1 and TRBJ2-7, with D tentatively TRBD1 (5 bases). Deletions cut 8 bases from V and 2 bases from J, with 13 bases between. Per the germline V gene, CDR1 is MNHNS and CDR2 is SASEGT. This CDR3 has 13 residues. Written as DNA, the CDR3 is TGTGCCAGCTCCCCCAGGGTAGCCTACGAGCAGTACTTC. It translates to CASSPRVAYEQYF.

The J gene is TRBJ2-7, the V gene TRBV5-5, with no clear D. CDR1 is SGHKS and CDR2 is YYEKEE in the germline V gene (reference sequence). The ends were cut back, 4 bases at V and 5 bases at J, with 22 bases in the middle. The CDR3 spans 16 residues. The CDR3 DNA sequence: TGTGCCAGCAGCCGAACCCACCCGGGCTGGGTCGACGAGCAGTACTTC. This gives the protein CASSRTHPGWVDEQYF.

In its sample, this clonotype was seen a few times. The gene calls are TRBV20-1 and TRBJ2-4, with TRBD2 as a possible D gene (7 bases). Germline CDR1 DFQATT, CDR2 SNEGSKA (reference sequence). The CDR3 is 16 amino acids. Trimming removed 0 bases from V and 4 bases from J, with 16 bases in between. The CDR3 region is CSAREGGGSLKNIQYF. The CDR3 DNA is TGCAGTGCTAGAGAAGGGGGAGGGAGTCTAAAAAACATTCAGTACTTC.

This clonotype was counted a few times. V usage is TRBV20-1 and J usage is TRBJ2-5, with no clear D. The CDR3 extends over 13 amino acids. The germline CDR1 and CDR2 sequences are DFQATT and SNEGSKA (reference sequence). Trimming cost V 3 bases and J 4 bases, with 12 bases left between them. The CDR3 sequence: CSARAPWGETQYF. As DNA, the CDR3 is TGCAGTGCTAGGGCCCCCTGGGGAGAGACCCAGTACTTC.

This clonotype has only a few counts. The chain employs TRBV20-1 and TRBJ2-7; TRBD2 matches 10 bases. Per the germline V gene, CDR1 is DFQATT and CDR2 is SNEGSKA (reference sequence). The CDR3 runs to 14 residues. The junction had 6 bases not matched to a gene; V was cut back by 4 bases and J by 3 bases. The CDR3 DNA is TGCAGTGCTAAGAACTTAGCGGGGGGCTACGAGCAGTACTTC. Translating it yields CSAKNLAGGYEQYF.

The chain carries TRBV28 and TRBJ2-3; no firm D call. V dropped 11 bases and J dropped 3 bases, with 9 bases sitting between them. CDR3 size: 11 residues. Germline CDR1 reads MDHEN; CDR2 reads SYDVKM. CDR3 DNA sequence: TGTGCCGTTGTTGAAACAGATACGCAGTATTTT. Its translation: CAVVETDTQYF.

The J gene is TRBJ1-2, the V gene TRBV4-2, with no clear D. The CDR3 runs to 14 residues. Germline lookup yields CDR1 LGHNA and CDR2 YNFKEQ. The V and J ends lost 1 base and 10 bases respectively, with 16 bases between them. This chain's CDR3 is CASSQAGGGPIYTF. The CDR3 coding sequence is TGTGCCAGCAGCCAAGCCGGCGGCGGACCGATCTACACCTTC.

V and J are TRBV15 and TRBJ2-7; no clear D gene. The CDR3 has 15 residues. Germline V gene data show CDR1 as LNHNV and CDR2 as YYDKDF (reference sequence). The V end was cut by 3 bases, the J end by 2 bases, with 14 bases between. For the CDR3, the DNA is TGTGCCACCAGCAGCATCACTACCAACACCTACGAGCAGTACTTC. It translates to CATSSITTNTYEQYF.

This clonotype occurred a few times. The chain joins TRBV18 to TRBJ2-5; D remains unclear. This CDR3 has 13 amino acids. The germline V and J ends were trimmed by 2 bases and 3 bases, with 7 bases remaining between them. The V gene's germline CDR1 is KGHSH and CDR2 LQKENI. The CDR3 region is CASSPYEKETQYF. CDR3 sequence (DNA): TGTGCCAGCTCACCATACGAAAAAGAGACCCAGTACTTC.